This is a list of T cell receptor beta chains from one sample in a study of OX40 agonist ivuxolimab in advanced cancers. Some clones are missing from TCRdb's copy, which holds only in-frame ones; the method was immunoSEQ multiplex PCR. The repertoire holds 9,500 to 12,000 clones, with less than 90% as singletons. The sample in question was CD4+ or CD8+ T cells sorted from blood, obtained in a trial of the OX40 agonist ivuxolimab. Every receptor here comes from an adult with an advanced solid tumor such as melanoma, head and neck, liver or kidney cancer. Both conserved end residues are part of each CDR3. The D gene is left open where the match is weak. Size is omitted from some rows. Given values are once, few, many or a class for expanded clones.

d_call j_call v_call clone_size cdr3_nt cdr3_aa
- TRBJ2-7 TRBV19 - TGTGCCAGTAGTATATACGGGGAGCAGTACTTC CASSIYGEQYF
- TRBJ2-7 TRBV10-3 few TGTGCCATCAGTGAGGAAGGCCTCTCCTACGAGCAGTACTTC CAISEEGLSYEQYF
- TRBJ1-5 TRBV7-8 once TGTGCCAGCAGCTTAGGGAGGGACTTTGGCAATCAGCCCCAGCATTTT CASSLGRDFGNQPQHF
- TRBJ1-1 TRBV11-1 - TGTGCCAGCAGCTTAGCACAGGGCCTGAACACTGAAGCTTTCTTT CASSLAQGLNTEAFF
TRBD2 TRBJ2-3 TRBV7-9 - TGTGCCAGCAGCACGACCGGGACTAGCGGTTCTAGCACAGATACGCAGTATTTT CASSTTGTSGSSTDTQYF
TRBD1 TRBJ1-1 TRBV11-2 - TGTGCCAGCAGCCTAGGGCAGGGGGTTAGGTACACTGAAGCTTTCTTT CASSLGQGVRYTEAFF
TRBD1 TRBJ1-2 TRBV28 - TGTGCCAGCAGACCAGGACAGGGCCTTAACTATGGCTACACCTTC CASRPGQGLNYGYTF
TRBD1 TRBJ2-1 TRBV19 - TGTGCCAGTACCTCATCCGGGACAGCTTCCTACAATGAGCAGTTCTTC CASTSSGTASYNEQFF
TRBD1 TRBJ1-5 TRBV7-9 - TGTGCCAGCAGCTCGACAGGGACAAATCAGCCCCAGCATTTT CASSSTGTNQPQHF
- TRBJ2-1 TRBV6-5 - TGTGCCAGCAGTTACTCATCACGGAACTACAATGAGCAGTTCTTC CASSYSSRNYNEQFF
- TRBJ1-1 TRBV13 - TGTGCCAGCAGCTCGGACGGAAACACTGAAGCTTTCTTT CASSSDGNTEAFF